Listed here are 26 T cell receptor beta chains from one sample, sequenced in a study of blood T cells in healthy people across ages. Through a sample-barcoded 5' primer and a J-beta primer mix, a second PCR was run for roughly 7 to 12 cycles. One entry per CDR3 protein results from TCRdb running MiXCR on the 5' RACE reads. The profile shows more than 800,000 distinct CDR3 sequences, 45% of them singletons. What was sequenced was blood. These receptors originate from an older woman in good health.

This clonotype was seen only a few times. The rearrangement links TRBV7-7 to TRBJ2-5, with D unresolved. This CDR3 is built from 13 residues. CDR1 and CDR2 (germline): SSHAT, FNYEAQ (reference sequence). Trimming pared 6 bases from V and 4 bases from J, leaving 12 bases between. CDR3 loop: CASSLSIPETQYF. The CDR3 DNA is TGTGCCAGCAGTTTGTCTATCCCAGAGACCCAGTACTTC.

On this clonotype: A read error may be the cause here, since a much bigger clone is one base away. The chain combines TRBV10-3 with TRBJ2-6; possibly TRBD1 for D (6 bases). The germline V gene encodes CDR1 ENHRY and CDR2 SYGVKD. This CDR3 spans 16 amino acids. Between the trimmed V and J ends, which lost 3 bases and 6 bases, there was a span of 15 bases. The CDR3 protein is CAISDPGEFEANVLTF. CDR3 nucleotides: TGTGCCATCAGTGACCCAGGGGAGTTCGAGGCCAACGTCCTGACTTTC.

The J gene is TRBJ2-7, the V gene TRBV15; D not certain. In germline, CDR1 is LNHNV, CDR2 YYDKDF (reference sequence). This CDR3 spans 14 amino acids. V lost 1 base to trimming and J lost 6 bases, with 13 bases between them. The CDR3 region is CATSRVAWLGEQYF. CDR3 DNA: TGTGCCACCAGCAGAGTTGCGTGGTTAGGCGAGCAGTACTTC.

This clonotype was seen many times. The CDR3 DNA is TGTGCCAGCAGCTTACACGGGAGAGGGCGGGGTACGCAGTATTTT. Translating it yields CASSLHGRGRGTQYF. This sequence joins TRBV7-2 and TRBJ2-3; D possibly corresponds to TRBD2 (6 bases). Per the germline V gene, CDR1 is SGHTA and CDR2 is FQGNSA. Trimming removed 2 bases at V and 8 bases at J, with 17 bases between. This CDR3 is built from 15 residues.

This chain connects TRBV5-1 to TRBJ2-7; D could derive from TRBD1 or TRBD2 (5 bases each). Trimming cost V 6 bases and J 6 bases, with 19 bases left between them. Germline CDR1 SGHRS, CDR2 YFSETQ. There are 14 residues in the CDR3. The DNA of the CDR3 is TGCGCCAGCACTAGTAGCGTCACTGGGGCCGAGCAGTACTTC. Its translation is CASTSSVTGAEQYF. The variable domain in full, with the rest retrieved from reference TRBV5-1 and TRBJ2-7, is KAGVTQTPRYLIKTRGQQVTLSCSPISGHRSVSWYQQTPGQGLQFLFEYFSETQRNKGNFPGRFSGRQFSNSRSEMNVSTLELGDSALYLCASTSSVTGAEQYFGPGTRLTVT.

J is TRBJ2-1 and V is TRBV20-1; perhaps TRBD2 as D (5 bases). V was shortened by 0 bases and J by 13 bases, with 10 bases between the two germline ends. The CDR3 runs to 11 residues. The germline CDR1 and CDR2 sequences are DFQATT and SNEGSKA (reference sequence). As DNA, the CDR3 is TGCAGTGCTAGAGATCAGAGGGCACAGTTCTTC. This sequence encodes CSARDQRAQFF.

The chain employs TRBV11-2 and TRBJ2-5; the D is unclear. The germline V gene encodes CDR1 SGHAT and CDR2 FQNNGV. Trimming took off 3 bases at V and 5 bases at J, with 10 bases between the two ends. The CDR3 runs to 13 residues. For the CDR3, the DNA is TGTGCCAGCAGCTTTGAAATTGTCGAGACCCAGTACTTC. Its protein product is CASSFEIVETQYF.

This clonotype has only a few counts. The J gene is TRBJ2-3, the V gene TRBV7-2; 9 nucleotides align to TRBD2. Germline CDR1 SGHTA, CDR2 FQGNSA. The trim removed 1 base at V and 6 bases at J, leaving 8 bases unmatched. CDR3 length: 16 amino acids. The CDR3 is CASSLGGGRARDTQYF. The CDR3 DNA is TGTGCCAGCAGCTTAGGGGGCGGGAGGGCAAGGGATACGCAGTATTTT. The complete variable domain, with remaining parts taken from reference TRBV7-2 and TRBJ2-3, reads GAGVSQSPSNKVTEKGKDVELRCDPISGHTALYWYRQSLGQGLEFLIYFQGNSAPDKSGLPSDRFSAERTGGSVSTLTIQRTQQEDSAVYLCASSLGGGRARDTQYFGPGTRLTVL.

The J gene is TRBJ1-4, the V gene TRBV12-3 or TRBV12-4; D remains unclear. The CDR3 has 16 amino acids. Trimming left V 4 bases short and J 5 bases short, with 17 bases between. In nucleotides, the CDR3 is TGTGCCAGCAGTTCGCGGACTCCCTCCGGAAATGAAAAACTGTTTTTT. Its translation is CASSSRTPSGNEKLFF.

Regarding this clonotype: An end of the junction does not agree with germline; a read error may underlie this. V gene TRBV12-3 or TRBV12-4 combines with J gene TRBJ2-1; no clear D. This CDR3 comprises 12 residues. CDR3 bases: TGTGCCAACAGTTTAGTAGTTAATGAGCAGTTCTTC. Residues: CANSLVVNEQFF.

This clonotype was seen only once. At one of its ends the junction is not consistent with the germline gene, which may arise from a read error. The chain joins TRBV12-3 or TRBV12-4 to TRBJ1-2; D remains unclear. This CDR3 is built from 14 residues. DNA for the CDR3: TGTGCCAGCAGCTTAGTGCCCTCCATGGGGGGCTACACCTTC. Protein product: CASSLVPSMGGYTF.

This clonotype was detected only a few times. The genes are TRBV6-2 or TRBV6-3 and TRBJ1-4; 10 positions agree with TRBD1. The germline V gene has CDR1 MNHEY and CDR2 SVGEGT. The CDR3 covers 15 residues. J lost 8 bases, V lost 6 bases, and 9 bases had no gene match. CDR3 sequence (DNA): TGTGCCAGCAGCACCCCGACAGGGGGCTCGGAAAAACTGTTTTTT. This translates into CASSTPTGGSEKLFF.

In its sample, this clonotype was seen once. CDR3 in amino acids: CASSVRGQGEQFF. CDR3 bases: TGTGCCAGCAGTGTGAGGGGGCAGGGTGAGCAGTTCTTC. The rearrangement joins TRBV2 to TRBJ2-1; 7 bases agree with TRBD1. Germline assignment: CDR1 SNHLY and CDR2 FYNNEI. This CDR3 spans 13 amino acids. The V and J ends lost 4 bases and 9 bases, in that order; junction bases with no gene match: 6.

This clonotype appeared a few times. This sequence joins TRBV27 and TRBJ2-1, with D possibly matching TRBD2 (6 bases). The CDR3 totals 15 residues. Germline-derived CDR1 and CDR2 are MNHEY and SMNVEV (reference sequence). The V end was cut by 2 bases, the J end by 3 bases, with 11 bases between. The CDR3 is CASSLAGSYYNEQFF. The CDR3 bases are TGTGCCAGCAGTTTAGCGGGGAGTTACTACAATGAGCAGTTCTTC.

This clonotype was detected only a few times. The V gene is TRBV28, the J gene TRBJ2-7; D is unresolved. V dropped 3 bases and J dropped 0 bases, with 15 bases sitting between them. There are 16 residues in the CDR3. Germline loops: CDR1 MDHEN, CDR2 SYDVKM. CDR3 DNA sequence: TGTGCCAGCAGTTTGTCCCCCCAGGCTAACTCCTACGAGCAGTACTTC. Its protein is CASSLSPQANSYEQYF.

The chain joins TRBV12-3 or TRBV12-4 to TRBJ2-1; a weak D match, TRBD2 (6 bases). V lost 3 bases and J 0 bases, leaving 9 bases between the germline ends. CDR3 length equals 15 residues. CDR3 nucleotides: TGTGCCAGCAGTTTTGGGGGGTTCTCCTACAATGAGCAGTTCTTC. This gives the protein CASSFGGFSYNEQFF.

A few counts support this clonotype. The chain couples TRBV15 to TRBJ1-6, with 8 bases that match TRBD1. Germline V gene data show CDR1 as LNHNV and CDR2 as YYDKDF (reference sequence). Trimming at V came to 3 bases and at J to 7 bases, leaving 2 bases not matched to a gene. The CDR3 runs 14 residues. The CDR3 DNA is TGTGCCACCAGCAGGGACAGGGAAAATTCACCCCTCCACTTT. Protein sequence: CATSRDRENSPLHF. The full variable domain, its missing parts supplied by reference TRBV15 and TRBJ1-6, is DAMVIQNPRYQVTQFGKPVTLSCSQTLNHNVMYWYQQKSSQAPKLLFHYYDKDFNNEADTPDNFQSRRPNTSFCFLDIRSPGLGDTAMYLCATSRDRENSPLHFGNGTRLTVT.

The chain joins TRBV7-2 to TRBJ1-2; 11 nucleotides line up with TRBD1. The germline CDR1 and CDR2 sequences are SGHTA and FQGNSA. The CDR3 is 15 amino acids. V gave up 5 bases and J gave up 4 bases; unmatched junction bases: 6. Here the CDR3 reads CASSPDRGPVYGYTF. The CDR3 nucleotides are TGTGCCAGCAGCCCGGACAGGGGGCCGGTCTATGGCTACACCTTC.

This clonotype was seen only a few times. J is TRBJ2-7 and V is TRBV29-1; the D gene is possibly TRBD1 (6 bases). The germline V and J ends were trimmed by 6 bases and 6 bases, with 21 bases remaining between them. The V gene's germline CDR1 is SQVTM and CDR2 ANQGSEA. The length of the CDR3 is 14 residues. CDR3 nucleotides: TGCAGCGTAGGCCAGGGGACCCGCTTAGGCGAGCAGTACTTC. This translates into CSVGQGTRLGEQYF.

A remark on this clonotype: Compared with germline, one end of the junction differs, possibly owing to a read error. This rearrangement joins TRBV20-1 to TRBJ2-3; D gene unclear. The CDR3 runs to 11 residues. In germline, CDR1 is DFQATT, CDR2 SNEGSKA (reference sequence). The CDR3: CSAGRSETQYF. CDR3 nucleotide sequence: TGCAGTGCCGGCCGTTCAGAGACGCAGTATTTT.

This clonotype was seen ten or more times. V gene TRBV20-1 combines with J gene TRBJ2-3, with 10 bases matching TRBD2. The length of the CDR3 is 15 residues. Trimming removed 5 bases from V and 1 base from J; junction bases left unmatched: 6. Germline V gives CDR1 DFQATT, CDR2 SNEGSKA (reference sequence). The CDR3, as DNA: TGCAGTGCTGAGAGGCTAGCGGGGGGCACAGATACGCAGTATTTT. It yields the protein CSAERLAGGTDTQYF.

Details on this clonotype: An end of the junction differs from the germline gene, which may be a read error. V is TRBV5-1 and J is TRBJ2-3; 7 bases line up with TRBD1. The CDR3 consists of 14 residues. The germline CDR1 and CDR2 sequences are SGHRS and YFSETQ. The CDR3 coding sequence is TGCGCCAGCAGCCCGGGACAGAACACAGATATGCAGTATTTT. Encoded protein: CASSPGQNTDMQYF.

The chain employs TRBV24-1 and TRBJ2-6; D gene unclear. V was pared by 3 bases and J by 4 bases, with 0 bases between. The CDR3 has 12 residues. CDR1 is KGHDR, CDR2 SFDVKD, per germline. The CDR3 DNA reads as TGTGCCACCAGTGATGGGGCCAACGTCCTGACTTTC. It encodes CATSDGANVLTF.

In the case of this clonotype: An end of the junction differs from the germline gene, which may be a read error. This rearrangement joins TRBV6-2 or TRBV6-3 to TRBJ2-1, with D maybe TRBD2 (5 bases). The germline V gene encodes CDR1 MNHEY and CDR2 SVGEGT. The CDR3 totals 11 residues. CDR3 DNA sequence: TGTGCCACCAGTCGCGGGAATGAGCAGTTCTTC. Residues: CATSRGNEQFF.

For this clonotype: The junction departs from the called germline gene at one end, perhaps through a read error. The V and J genes are TRBV5-1 and TRBJ2-4, with a weak D call TRBD2 (5 bases). The tail of the sequence fits TRBJ2-7 better, so the J call may be wrong. This CDR3 spans 14 amino acids. CDR1 SGHRS and CDR2 YFSETQ come from the germline V gene. The CDR3 spells CVSSLEAKPYEQYF. The DNA for the CDR3 is TGCGTCAGCAGCTTGGAGGCCAAACCGTACGAGCAGTACTTC.

The chain recombines TRBV6-6 with TRBJ2-5; no clear D. V lost 2 bases to trimming and J lost 0 bases, with 10 bases between them. The CDR3 covers 15 residues. From germline, CDR1 is MNHNY and CDR2 SVGAGI (reference sequence). The DNA for the CDR3 is TGTGCCAGCAGTTACCTTACCTCACACCAAGAGACCCAGTACTTC. As protein: CASSYLTSHQETQYF.